The 23 T cell receptor beta chains reported below all come from one sample, sequenced in a study of Ad26.COV2.S vaccination and SARS-CoV-2 variants. TCRdb's table, derived via immunoSEQ multiplex PCR, lists solely in-frame clones and lacks some. The data contain fewer than 500,000 clones, about 92% of them seen just once; the ten biggest clones take up more than 3.5%. Treatment reported: 15 to 20 received Ad26.COV2.S at low or high dose, single or two shots; roughly five received placebo; per-sample allocation not given. Collection of the samples took place on day 63 after the first injection of vaccine or placebo. The starting material was peripheral blood, obtained in a trial of Ad26.COV2.S vaccine versus placebo. These receptors were collected from a person aged 18-65 years who received the Ad26.COV2.S COVID-19 vaccine or a placebo.

The V gene is TRBV7-3, the J gene TRBJ2-3, with 9 bases that match TRBD1. Germline CDR1 and CDR2: SGHTA and FQGTGA. The CDR3 spans 15 residues. J gave up 4 bases and V 5 bases, and 7 bases lay outside the gene matches. Here the CDR3 reads CASSVGQGGADTQYF. As DNA, the CDR3 is TGTGCCAGCAGCGTGGGACAGGGCGGCGCAGATACGCAGTATTTT.

The chain carries TRBV7-9 and TRBJ2-5; no clear D gene. This CDR3 comprises 14 residues. Trimming took off 1 base at V and 4 bases at J, with 10 bases between the two ends. Germline loops: CDR1 SEHNR, CDR2 FQNEAQ (reference sequence). The CDR3 sequence: CASSLGGWGETQYF. In DNA, the CDR3 is TGTGCCAGCAGCTTAGGTGGCTGGGGAGAGACCCAGTACTTC.

Of note for this clone: Other DNA sequences of this sample code for an identical CDR3. This chain uses TRBV6-2 or TRBV6-3 with TRBJ1-1, with unresolved D. From germline, CDR1 is MNHEY and CDR2 SVGEGT. V lost 0 bases to trimming and J lost 1 base, with 9 bases between them. The CDR3 runs 15 residues. The CDR3 reads CASSYSRAGNTEAFF. The CDR3 region has the DNA TGTGCCAGCAGTTACTCGAGGGCAGGGAACACTGAAGCTTTCTTT.

This clone was detected only a few times. The rearrangement joins TRBV27 to TRBJ1-1, with D tentatively TRBD1 (6 bases). V lost 5 bases, J lost 1 base, and 20 bases lay in between. The germline gives CDR1 MNHEY, CDR2 SMNVEV (reference sequence). The CDR3 loop spans 17 amino acids. CDR3 loop: CASSPPRAGARNTEAFF. Here the CDR3 DNA reads TGTGCCAGCAGTCCCCCCCGCGCAGGGGCCAGGAACACTGAAGCTTTCTTT.

The chain recombines TRBV28 with TRBJ1-1, with D possibly matching TRBD1 (5 bases). Germline CDR1 MDHEN, CDR2 SYDVKM. The V and J ends lost 8 bases and 3 bases respectively, with 22 bases between them. The length of the CDR3 is 16 residues. The CDR3 here is CASPSPLGREDTEAFF. The CDR3 DNA follows: TGTGCCAGCCCTTCACCTTTGGGCAGGGAAGACACTGAAGCTTTCTTT.

J is TRBJ1-1 and V is TRBV27; the D gene is possibly TRBD1 (5 bases). Germline CDR1 and CDR2: MNHEY and SMNVEV (reference sequence). The CDR3 is made up of 14 amino acids. The V end was cut by 6 bases, the J end by 6 bases, with 17 bases between. The CDR3 spells CASRGTWGEAEAFF. The CDR3, as DNA: TGTGCCAGCAGAGGAACATGGGGGGAGGCTGAAGCTTTCTTT.

This clone was picked up a small number of times. The chain joins TRBV3-1 (or the pseudogene TRBV3-2) to TRBJ1-6; 7 bases map to TRBD1. The junction had 7 bases not matched to a gene; V was cut back by 4 bases and J by 10 bases. CDR3 size: 14 residues. The germline V gene encodes CDR1 LGHDT and CDR2 YNNKEL (reference sequence). CDR3 nucleotides: TGTGCCAGCAGCCGGACAGGTCCAGAGTCACCCCTCCACTTT. It codes for CASSRTGPESPLHF.

J is TRBJ2-1 and V is TRBV28; the D is unclear. Trimming left V 6 bases short and J 9 bases short, with 6 bases between. Per germline, CDR1 MDHEN and CDR2 SYDVKM. The CDR3 is 10 amino acids. This CDR3 reads CASRKGEQFF. CDR3 coding DNA: TGTGCCAGCAGGAAGGGTGAGCAGTTCTTC.

The V call is TRBV3-1 (or the pseudogene TRBV3-2), the J call TRBJ2-3; D not resolved. Germline lookup yields CDR1 LGHDT and CDR2 YNNKEL (reference sequence). Trimming shortened V by 1 base and J by 0 bases, and 5 bases separated the two germline ends. This CDR3 has 14 residues. For the CDR3, the DNA is TGTGCCAGCAGCCAAGTCTCTAGCACAGATACGCAGTATTTT. Translated, it gives CASSQVSSTDTQYF.

The chain recombines TRBV30 with TRBJ1-2, with no clear D. Germline V gene data show CDR1 as GTSNPN and CDR2 as SVGIG (reference sequence). The CDR3 runs to 17 residues. The V and J ends lost 2 bases and 7 bases respectively, with 26 bases between them. CDR3 sequence (DNA): TGTGCCTGGAGTATCGGCCCAACCGGACTCAGCTCGGGTGGCTACACCTTC. Protein product: CAWSIGPTGLSSGGYTF.

The CDR3 DNA reads TGTGCCAGCGCCGGGCGTAGGACCGTTGCCGGGGAGCTGTTTTTT. Residues: CASAGRRTVAGELFF. The chain recombines TRBV9 with TRBJ2-2; D is ambiguous. Per the germline V gene, CDR1 is SGDLS and CDR2 is YYNGEE. The germline V and J ends were trimmed by 7 bases and 6 bases, with 19 bases remaining between them. The CDR3 has 15 residues.

This chain uses TRBV27 with TRBJ2-5; the D is unclear. The germline CDR1 and CDR2 sequences are MNHEY and SMNVEV (reference sequence). This CDR3 region has 16 residues. V was trimmed by 7 bases and J by 1 base, leaving 19 bases between them. The chain's CDR3 is CASIGLRGTRQETQYF. In nucleotides, the CDR3 is TGTGCCAGCATTGGCCTTCGTGGCACCCGCCAAGAGACCCAGTACTTC.

The V gene is TRBV6-2 or TRBV6-3, the J gene TRBJ1-5, with D unclear. The CDR3 covers 16 residues. Germline CDR1 and CDR2: MNHEY and SVGEGT. Trimming cost V 6 bases and J 3 bases, with 18 bases left between them. The CDR3 DNA reads TGTGCCAGCAGCTTTGCCTTAAGGCAGTTCAATCAGCCCCAGCATTTT. Residues: CASSFALRQFNQPQHF.

V and J are TRBV6-1 and TRBJ1-2, with D perhaps TRBD1 (5 bases). The CDR3 totals 14 residues. Germline V gives CDR1 MNHNS, CDR2 SASEGT. V was pared by 0 bases and J by 5 bases, with 10 bases between. The CDR3 nucleotides are TGTGCCAGCAGTGAAGCGGGAGGGGCTTATGGCTACACCTTC. It codes for CASSEAGGAYGYTF.

The chain's CDR3 is CASSLAGVYYEQYF. The CDR3 DNA follows: TGTGCCAGCAGTTTAGCAGGGGTCTATTACGAGCAGTACTTC. The chain links TRBV27 to TRBJ2-7, with TRBD1 as a possible D gene (6 bases). The CDR3 sequence is 14 residues long. Germline lookup yields CDR1 MNHEY and CDR2 SMNVEV (reference sequence). Trimming stripped 2 bases from V and 4 bases from J, with 12 bases between.

The chain recombines TRBV7-2 with TRBJ2-7; TRBD2 matches at 7 bases. The germline V gene has CDR1 SGHTA and CDR2 FQGNSA. This CDR3 comprises 16 residues. V lost 4 bases to trimming and J lost 1 base; unmatched junction nucleotides: 10. CDR3 sequence: CASSSGGGEQSYEQYF. The CDR3 DNA sequence: TGTGCCAGCAGCTCGGGCGGGGGAGAGCAGTCCTACGAGCAGTACTTC.

The V call is TRBV7-2, the J call TRBJ2-1; perhaps TRBD2 as D (6 bases). With 1 base removed from V and 15 bases from J, the gap between germline ends came to 19 bases. Germline V gene data show CDR1 as SGHTA and CDR2 as FQGNSA. The CDR3 has 14 residues. The CDR3 loop reads CASSLDPWTTQRFF. The CDR3, as DNA: TGTGCCAGCAGCTTAGATCCGTGGACTACCCAACGGTTCTTC.

The genes are TRBV6-2 or TRBV6-3 and TRBJ2-3, with D tentatively TRBD1 or TRBD2 (5 bases each). Trimming cost V 4 bases and J 1 base, with 12 bases left between them. The CDR3 sequence is 15 residues long. The germline CDR1 and CDR2 sequences are MNHEY and SVGEGT. CDR3 sequence (DNA): TGTGCCAGCAGTTCCCGGGGACGGGGCACAGATACGCAGTATTTT. Translating it yields CASSSRGRGTDTQYF.

As to this clone: The junction departs from germline at one end; a sequencing error may be responsible. V gene TRBV4-1 combines with J gene TRBJ2-1; D is ambiguous. Germline assignment: CDR1 MGHRA and CDR2 YSYEKL. There are 13 residues in the CDR3. The CDR3 DNA is TGCGCCAGCAGCCACCCTACCTATAATGAGCAGTTCTTC. It codes for CASSHPTYNEQFF.

This chain uses TRBV6-5 with TRBJ1-2; a weak D match, TRBD1 (5 bases). The germline V gene has CDR1 MNHEY and CDR2 SVGAGI. The CDR3 totals 13 residues. The V and J ends lost 5 bases and 1 base respectively, with 8 bases between them. This CDR3 reads CASSNGGNYGYTF. The CDR3 DNA reads TGTGCCAGCAGTAATGGGGGTAACTATGGCTACACCTTC.

The chain uses TRBV20-1 and TRBJ2-3; 14 bases align to TRBD2. J lost 8 bases, V lost 3 bases, and 10 bases had no gene match. This CDR3 contains 16 residues. Per germline, CDR1 DFQATT and CDR2 SNEGSKA (reference sequence). Here the CDR3 reads CSASMGLAGEGSTQYF. The CDR3 DNA follows: TGCAGTGCTAGTATGGGACTAGCGGGAGAGGGGTCTACGCAGTATTTT.

This sequence joins TRBV19 and TRBJ2-1; TRBD1 might be the D (6 bases). This CDR3 has 14 residues. CDR1 and CDR2 (germline): LNHDA, SQIVND (reference sequence). V was cut by 5 bases and J by 1 base, with 9 bases left in between. The CDR3 sequence is CASSYRESYNEQFF. DNA for the CDR3: TGTGCCAGTAGTTACAGGGAGTCCTACAATGAGCAGTTCTTC.

This chain uses TRBV23-1 with TRBJ1-6, with a weak D call TRBD1 (6 bases). TRBV23-1 is recorded as an ORF, its role being uncertain. This CDR3 is built from 19 residues. The V and J ends lost 4 bases and 3 bases respectively, with 22 bases between them. CDR3 in amino acids: CASSLRSGVLLFYNSPLHF. In DNA, the CDR3 is TGCGCCAGCAGTCTGAGGTCAGGGGTTCTTTTGTTCTATAATTCACCCCTCCACTTT.